This T cell receptor (beta chain) was identified during a study of glioma-infiltrating T cells after dendritic cell vaccination. The PCR used 60 V beta and 13 J beta primers. Using immunoSEQ multiplex PCR, the repertoire was profiled, and TCRdb retains in-frame clones only, with some absent. The sample shows about 95,000 clones, more than 70% of them seen only once. PBMC were collected before vaccination, two weeks after the third vaccination, and at progression. Trimming took 0 bases from V and 4 from J, leaving 7 bases between them. The length of the CDR3 is 13 residues. CDR1 ENHRY and CDR2 SYGVKD come from the germline V gene. On this clone itself: Antigen: not known.

Findings of the study overall: The cohort had few patients with full blood and tumor sets.

The receptor's source is a human donor with glioblastoma. Sample: blood, taken before dendritic cell vaccination. This chain links TRBV10-3 with TRBJ2-7; D may be TRBD2 (5 bases). CDR3 nucleotides: TGTGCCATCAGTGAGTCTGAGGGATACGAGCAGTACTTC. It specifies CAISESEGYEQYF.